This is a list of T cell receptor beta chains from one sample in a study of yellow fever vaccine responses in identical twins. Each CDR3 protein gets one entry after TCRdb re-called the RT-PCR reads with MiXCR. The top ten clones hold 0.55% to 0.75% of a sample with around 13,000 distinct CDR3 sequences, around 84% of them seen once. The sequenced sample was T cells from blood (PBMCs), unsorted or a sorted subset (not recorded which), obtained before or after yellow fever vaccination (not recorded which). The source is a woman aged 18-35 years who received the yellow fever vaccine. CDR3s include the opening cysteine and the closing phenylalanine or tryptophan. The D gene is left open where the match is weak. Part of the rows lack a size; the others show once, few, many or a class for expanded clones.

J gene: TRBJ1-6; D gene: TRBD1; clone size: NA; V gene: TRBV20-1; CDR3 protein: CSAGDREASPLHF; CDR3 DNA: TGCAGTGCTGGAGACAGGGAGGCTTCACCCCTCCACTTT
J gene: TRBJ2-3; D gene: NA; clone size: NA; V gene: TRBV15; CDR3 protein: CATSTGESTDTQYF; CDR3 DNA: TGTGCCACCAGCACAGGGGAAAGCACAGATACGCAGTATTTT
J gene: TRBJ1-1; D gene: TRBD1; clone size: few; V gene: TRBV5-1; CDR3 protein: CASSTTGTGSGLNTEAFF; CDR3 DNA: TGCGCCAGCAGCACTACCGGGACAGGGTCGGGGTTGAACACTGAAGCTTTCTTT
J gene: TRBJ2-3; D gene: TRBD2; clone size: NA; V gene: TRBV2; CDR3 protein: CASRLGTTSTDTQYF; CDR3 DNA: TGTGCCAGCAGGCTCGGGACTACCAGCACAGATACGCAGTATTTT
J gene: TRBJ2-1; D gene: NA; clone size: NA; V gene: TRBV7-9; CDR3 protein: CGAGSYNEQFF; CDR3 DNA: TGTGGGGCGGGCTCCTACAATGAGCAGTTCTTC
J gene: TRBJ1-5; D gene: TRBD1; clone size: NA; V gene: TRBV12-3/TRBV12-4; CDR3 protein: CASRLSYSFGTVPQPQHF; CDR3 DNA: TGTGCCAGCAGACTTAGCTACTCCTTCGGGACAGTTCCTCAGCCCCAGCATTTT
J gene: TRBJ1-5; D gene: TRBD1; clone size: NA; V gene: TRBV12-3/TRBV12-4; CDR3 protein: CASSRQGGSNQPQHF; CDR3 DNA: TGTGCCAGCAGTCGACAGGGTGGTAGCAATCAGCCCCAGCATTTT
J gene: TRBJ1-5; D gene: TRBD1; clone size: NA; V gene: TRBV20-1; CDR3 protein: CSAVRTGGDQPQHF; CDR3 DNA: TGCAGTGCTGTTCGGACAGGGGGCGATCAGCCCCAGCATTTT
J gene: TRBJ2-1; D gene: TRBD2; clone size: once; V gene: TRBV2; CDR3 protein: CASRTSGNPYNEQFF; CDR3 DNA: TGTGCCAGCAGGACTAGCGGGAACCCCTACAATGAGCAGTTCTTC
J gene: TRBJ2-1; D gene: NA; clone size: NA; V gene: TRBV24-1; CDR3 protein: CATSGPHQVHEQFF; CDR3 DNA: TGTGCCACCAGTGGTCCCCATCAAGTTCATGAGCAGTTCTTC
J gene: TRBJ1-5; D gene: TRBD1; clone size: NA; V gene: TRBV27; CDR3 protein: CASPPGQGAEQPQHF; CDR3 DNA: TGTGCCAGCCCACCGGGACAGGGGGCGGAACAGCCCCAGCATTTT